The table lists the clone carrying this T cell receptor beta chain with a few counts. TCRdb analysed the 5' RACE reads with MiXCR anew, one entry per CDR3 protein. The table lists more than 120,000 distinct CDR3 sequences, about 7.7% of them singletons. V lost 1 base to trimming and J lost 2 bases, with 6 bases between them. The CDR3 totals 15 residues. CDR1 LGHNA and CDR2 YSLEER come from the germline V gene. The data stem from a study of T cells after yellow fever vaccination. The rearrangement links TRBV4-3 to TRBJ2-6; no definite D call. The receptor was derived from a man in his thirties or forties who received the YFV17D yellow fever vaccine. The sample in question was CD4+ T cells sorted from PBMCs, obtained 5 days after the yellow fever booster vaccination. DNA of the CDR3: TGCGCCAGCAGCCAAGGGTTGGCTGGGGCCAACGTCCTGACTTTC. This sequence encodes CASSQGLAGANVLTF.